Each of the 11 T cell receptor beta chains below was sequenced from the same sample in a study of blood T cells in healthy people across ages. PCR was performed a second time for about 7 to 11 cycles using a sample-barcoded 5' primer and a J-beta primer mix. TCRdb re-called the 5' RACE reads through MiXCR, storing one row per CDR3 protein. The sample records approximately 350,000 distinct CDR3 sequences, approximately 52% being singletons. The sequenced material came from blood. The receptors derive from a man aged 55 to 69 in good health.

DNA of the CDR3: TGTGCCAGCAGTGACCTATGGGACGCCAGGCCAGGGTACTTC. It is translated as CASSDLWDARPGYF. This chain links TRBV6-2 or TRBV6-3 with TRBJ2-5; D assignment may be TRBD1 or TRBD2 (5 bases each). The V gene's germline CDR1 is MNHEY and CDR2 SVGEGT. CDR3 size: 14 residues. V gave up 5 bases and J gave up 13 bases, with 23 bases separating them.

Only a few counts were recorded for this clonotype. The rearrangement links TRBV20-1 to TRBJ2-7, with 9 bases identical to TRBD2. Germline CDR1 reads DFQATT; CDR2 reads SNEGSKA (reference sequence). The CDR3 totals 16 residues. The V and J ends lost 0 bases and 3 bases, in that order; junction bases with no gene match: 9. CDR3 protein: CSARDQASGADYEQYF. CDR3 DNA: TGCAGTGCTAGAGATCAGGCTAGCGGGGCCGACTACGAGCAGTACTTC.

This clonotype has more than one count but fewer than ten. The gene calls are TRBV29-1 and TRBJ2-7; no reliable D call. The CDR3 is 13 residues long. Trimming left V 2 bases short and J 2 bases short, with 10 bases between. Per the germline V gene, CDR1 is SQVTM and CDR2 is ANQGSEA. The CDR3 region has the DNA TGCAGCGTTGAATTCGGCGGAGCCTACGAGCAGTACTTC. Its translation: CSVEFGGAYEQYF.

This chain's CDR3 is CASSESDRGHAYF. The CDR3 DNA sequence: TGTGCCAGCAGTGAGTCGGACAGGGGCCACGCGTACTTC. This chain uses TRBV25-1 with TRBJ2-7; 9 bases agree with TRBD1. Trimming cost V 3 bases and J 12 bases; bases outside gene matches: 9. Germline V CDR1 and CDR2: MGHDK, SYGVNS. There are 13 residues in the CDR3.

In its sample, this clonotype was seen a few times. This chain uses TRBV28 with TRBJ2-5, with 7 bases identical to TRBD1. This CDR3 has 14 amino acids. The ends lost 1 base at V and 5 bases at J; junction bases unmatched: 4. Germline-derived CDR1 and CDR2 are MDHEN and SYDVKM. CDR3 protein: CASSLFRGWETQYF. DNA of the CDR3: TGTGCCAGCAGTTTATTCAGGGGGTGGGAGACCCAGTACTTC.

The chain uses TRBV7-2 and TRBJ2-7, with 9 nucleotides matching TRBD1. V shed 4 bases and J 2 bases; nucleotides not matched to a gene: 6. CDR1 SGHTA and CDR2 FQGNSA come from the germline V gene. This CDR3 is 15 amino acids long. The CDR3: CASSSPGTGTYEQYF. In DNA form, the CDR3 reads TGTGCCAGCAGCTCCCCCGGGACAGGGACCTACGAGCAGTACTTC. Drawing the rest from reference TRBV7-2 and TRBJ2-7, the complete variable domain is GAGVSQSPSNKVTEKGKDVELRCDPISGHTALYWYRQSLGQGLEFLIYFQGNSAPDKSGLPSDRFSAERTGGSVSTLTIQRTQQEDSAVYLCASSSPGTGTYEQYFGPGTRLTVT.

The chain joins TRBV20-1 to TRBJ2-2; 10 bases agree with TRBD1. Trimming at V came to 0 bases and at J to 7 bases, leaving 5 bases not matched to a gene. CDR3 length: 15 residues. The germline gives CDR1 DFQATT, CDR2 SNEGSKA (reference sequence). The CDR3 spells CSARDWGQGFGELFF. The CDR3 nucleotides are TGCAGTGCTAGAGATTGGGGACAGGGGTTCGGGGAGCTGTTTTTT.

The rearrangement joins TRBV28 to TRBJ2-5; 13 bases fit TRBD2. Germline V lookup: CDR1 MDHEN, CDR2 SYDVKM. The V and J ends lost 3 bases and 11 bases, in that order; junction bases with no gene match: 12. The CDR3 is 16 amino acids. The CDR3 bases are TGTGCCAGCAGTTTCTCCACTAGCGGGGGGGCTTGGGGGCAGTACTTC. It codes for CASSFSTSGGAWGQYF.

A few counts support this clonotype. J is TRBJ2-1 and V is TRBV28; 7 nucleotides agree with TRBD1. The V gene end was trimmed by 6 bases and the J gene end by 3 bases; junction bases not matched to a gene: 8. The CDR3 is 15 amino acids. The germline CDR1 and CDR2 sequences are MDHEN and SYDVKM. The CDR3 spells CASSSGTAHYNEQFF. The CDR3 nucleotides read TGTGCCAGCAGCTCCGGGACAGCACACTACAATGAGCAGTTCTTC.

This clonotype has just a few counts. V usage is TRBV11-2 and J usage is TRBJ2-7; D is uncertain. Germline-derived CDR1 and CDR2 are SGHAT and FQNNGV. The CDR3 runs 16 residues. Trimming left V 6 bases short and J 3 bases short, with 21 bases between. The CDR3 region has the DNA TGTGCCAGCAGTCGCGAGGTGGTGACACCGATCTACGAGCAGTACTTC. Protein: CASSREVVTPIYEQYF.

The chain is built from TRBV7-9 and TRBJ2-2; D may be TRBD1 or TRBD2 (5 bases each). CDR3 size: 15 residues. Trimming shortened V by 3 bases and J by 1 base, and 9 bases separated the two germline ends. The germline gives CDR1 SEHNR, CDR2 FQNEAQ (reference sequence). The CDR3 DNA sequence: TGTGCCAGCAGCTTGGGGACGGGGAACACCGGGGAGCTGTTTTTT. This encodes CASSLGTGNTGELFF. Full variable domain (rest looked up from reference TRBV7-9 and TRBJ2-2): DTGVSQNPRHKITKRGQNVTFRCDPISEHNRLYWYRQTLGQGPEFLTYFQNEAQLEKSRLLSDRFSAERPKGSFSTLEIQRTEQGDSAMYLCASSLGTGNTGELFFGEGSRLTVL.